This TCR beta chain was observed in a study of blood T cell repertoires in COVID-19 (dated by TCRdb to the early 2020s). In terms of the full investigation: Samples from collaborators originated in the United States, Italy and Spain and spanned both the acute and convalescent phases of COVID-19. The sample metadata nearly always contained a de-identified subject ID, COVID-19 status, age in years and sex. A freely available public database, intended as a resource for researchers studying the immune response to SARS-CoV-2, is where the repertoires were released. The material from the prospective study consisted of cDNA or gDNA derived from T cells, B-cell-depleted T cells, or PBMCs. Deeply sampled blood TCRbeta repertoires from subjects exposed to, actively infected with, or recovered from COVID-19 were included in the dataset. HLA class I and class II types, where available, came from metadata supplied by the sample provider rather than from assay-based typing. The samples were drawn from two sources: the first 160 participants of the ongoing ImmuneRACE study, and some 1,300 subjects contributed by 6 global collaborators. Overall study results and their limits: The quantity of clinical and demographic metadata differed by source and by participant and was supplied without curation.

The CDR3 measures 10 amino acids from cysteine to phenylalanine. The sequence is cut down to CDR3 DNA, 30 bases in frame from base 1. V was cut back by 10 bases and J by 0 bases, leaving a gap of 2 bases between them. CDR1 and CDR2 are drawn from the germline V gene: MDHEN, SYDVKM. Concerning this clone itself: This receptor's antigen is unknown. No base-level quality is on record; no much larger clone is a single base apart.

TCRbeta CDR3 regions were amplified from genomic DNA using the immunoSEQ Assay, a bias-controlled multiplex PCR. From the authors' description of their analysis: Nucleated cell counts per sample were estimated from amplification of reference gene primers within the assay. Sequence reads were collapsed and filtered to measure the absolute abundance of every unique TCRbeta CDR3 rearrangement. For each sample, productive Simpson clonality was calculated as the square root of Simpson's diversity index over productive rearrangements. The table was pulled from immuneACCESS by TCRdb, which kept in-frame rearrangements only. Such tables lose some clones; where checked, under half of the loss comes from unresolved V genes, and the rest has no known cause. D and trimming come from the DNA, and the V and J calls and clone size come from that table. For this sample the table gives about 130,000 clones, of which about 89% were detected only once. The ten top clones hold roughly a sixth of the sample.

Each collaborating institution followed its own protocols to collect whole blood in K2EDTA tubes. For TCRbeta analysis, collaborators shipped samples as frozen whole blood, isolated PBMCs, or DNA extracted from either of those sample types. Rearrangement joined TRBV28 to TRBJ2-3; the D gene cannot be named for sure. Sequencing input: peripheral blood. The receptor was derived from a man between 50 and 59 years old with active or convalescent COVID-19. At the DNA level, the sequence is TGTGCCACGAGCACAGATACGCAGTATTTT. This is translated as CATSTDTQYF.